The 18 T cell receptor beta chains given below trace back to one sample, sequenced in a study of shared clonotypes between healthy human individuals. TCRdb's copy holds only in-frame clones and misses some; the assay was immunoSEQ multiplex PCR. The sample has hundreds of thousands of clones, around 97% seen once; the top ten hold about 0.06%. The sequenced sample consisted of naive CD4+ T cells sorted from blood. Subset given: CD45RA+ positively selected. The receptor source for this set is a woman in her twenties or thirties in good health.

This clone was picked up one time. A junction boundary mismatches the germline segment, possibly from a read error. This chain uses TRBV6-1 with TRBJ2-1, with 10 bases fitting TRBD2. From germline, CDR1 is MNHNS and CDR2 SASEGT. The CDR3 is made up of 16 amino acids. CDR3 bases: TGTGCCAGCAGGGAAGCGGGAGGGAGCTCCTACAATGAGCAGTTCTTC. It codes for CASREAGGSSYNEQFF.

The chain has TRBV19 and TRBJ2-7; maybe TRBD2 (5 bases). Germline V gene data show CDR1 as LNHDA and CDR2 as SQIVND (reference sequence). The CDR3 length is 15 residues. V lost 4 bases and J 0 bases, leaving 13 bases between the germline ends. CDR3 protein: CASSRGPGSSYEQYF. The CDR3 coding sequence is TGTGCCAGTAGTAGGGGTCCGGGGAGCTCCTACGAGCAGTACTTC.

In DNA, the CDR3 is TGTGCCAGCAGGGCAAGGGCCTTGAACACTGAAGCTTTCTTT. Its translation is CASRARALNTEAFF. The gene calls are TRBV6-5 and TRBJ1-1; D is ambiguous. The CDR3 is 14 residues long. V was shortened by 6 bases and J by 0 bases, with 11 bases between the two germline ends. The germline gives CDR1 MNHEY, CDR2 SVGAGI.

On this clone itself: The same CDR3 arises from other DNA sequences in this sample as well. V usage is TRBV5-1 and J usage is TRBJ2-1; D is unresolved. V was shortened by 0 bases and J by 5 bases, with 3 bases between the two germline ends. The CDR3 loop spans 12 amino acids. Germline V gives CDR1 SGHRS, CDR2 YFSETQ. The CDR3: CASSLVDNEQFF. CDR3 coding DNA: TGCGCCAGCAGCTTGGTGGACAATGAGCAGTTCTTC.

For this clone: The identical CDR3 is also encoded by other nucleotide sequences in the sample. This sequence joins TRBV5-1 and TRBJ1-5; no clear D gene. The CDR3 sequence is 15 residues long. The germline gives CDR1 SGHRS, CDR2 YFSETQ. The germline V and J ends were trimmed by 5 bases and 0 bases, with 12 bases remaining between them. The CDR3 nucleotides read TGCGCCAGCAGTCTGGAAGGGCATAGCAATCAGCCCCAGCATTTT. It translates to CASSLEGHSNQPQHF.

The chain is built from TRBV7-2 and TRBJ2-7; D might be TRBD2 (6 bases). CDR1 SGHTA and CDR2 FQGNSA come from the germline V gene. V shed 5 bases and J shed 7 bases, with 9 bases lying between them. The CDR3 runs to 11 residues. The DNA of the CDR3 is TGTGCCAGCAGCCGGGGGAGGGAGCAGTACTTC. Encoded protein: CASSRGREQYF.

The V call is TRBV28, the J call TRBJ1-1; D remains unclear. The CDR3 has 13 residues. Germline V gene lookup returns CDR1 MDHEN and CDR2 SYDVKM. The V end was cut by 5 bases, the J end by 11 bases, with 18 bases between. CDR3 nucleotide sequence: TGTGCCAGCAGTACCCCCCCGGGTACGAGGGCTTTCTTT. Residues: CASSTPPGTRAFF.

This clone came up once. The chain links TRBV7-2 to TRBJ2-7; 11 bases line up with TRBD2. The germline V gene has CDR1 SGHTA and CDR2 FQGNSA. The CDR3 spans 15 residues. With V trimmed by 5 bases and J by 5 bases, 8 bases remained unmatched. CDR3 sequence reads: CASSPTSGKWNEQYF. CDR3 nucleotides: TGTGCCAGCAGCCCGACTAGCGGGAAGTGGAACGAGCAGTACTTC.

The sample holds a few counts of this clone. The chain uses TRBV30 and TRBJ1-5; D unresolved. Germline CDR1 is GTSNPN and CDR2 is SVGIG (reference sequence). The CDR3 spans 13 residues. The V end lost 0 bases, the J end lost 7 bases, and 10 bases lay between the germline ends. CDR3 DNA sequence: TGTGCCTGGAGTGTAGGACCAGGCCAGCCCCAGCATTTT. Amino acids: CAWSVGPGQPQHF.

V and J are TRBV5-1 and TRBJ2-5; D unresolved. Germline lookup yields CDR1 SGHRS and CDR2 YFSETQ. This CDR3 has 13 residues. V lost 4 bases and J 2 bases, leaving 9 bases between the germline ends. CDR3 in amino acids: CASSDLVQETQYF. CDR3 DNA: TGCGCCAGCAGCGATCTAGTACAAGAGACCCAGTACTTC.

V gene TRBV6-5 combines with J gene TRBJ2-1; TRBD2 matches at 9 bases. The V segment lost 1 base and the J segment 7 bases; nucleotides outside the gene matches: 5. CDR1 and CDR2 (germline): MNHEY, SVGAGI. This CDR3 is built from 15 residues. CDR3 DNA sequence: TGTGCCAGCAGTTACTGGGTAGCGGGAGTTAATGAGCAGTTCTTC. Amino acid sequence: CASSYWVAGVNEQFF.

The rearrangement uses TRBV19 and TRBJ1-1; D is possibly TRBD1 (5 bases). Germline CDR1 and CDR2: LNHDA and SQIVND (reference sequence). V gave up 9 bases and J gave up 10 bases, with 24 bases separating them. This CDR3 is 14 amino acids long. The CDR3 loop is CASLRQGGAKPAFF. CDR3 DNA: TGTGCCAGCCTCCGGCAGGGCGGGGCCAAGCCAGCTTTCTTT.

This sequence joins TRBV5-6 and TRBJ2-2, with 11 bases lining up with TRBD2. The V segment lost 4 bases and the J segment 4 bases; nucleotides outside the gene matches: 9. Germline values: CDR1 SGHDT, CDR2 YYEEEE. This CDR3 has 17 amino acids. Written as DNA, the CDR3 is TGTGCCAGCAGCGGTGGTAGCGGGAGGGCCCTCACCGGGGAGCTGTTTTTT. Translating it yields CASSGGSGRALTGELFF.

This chain connects TRBV7-9 to TRBJ1-2, with TRBD1 matching over 8 bases. The CDR3 totals 16 residues. Germline values: CDR1 SEHNR, CDR2 FQNEAQ (reference sequence). Trimming cost V 5 bases and J 6 bases; bases outside gene matches: 14. CDR3 sequence (DNA): TGTGCCAGCAGCCCTAAGGACAGGGTCGCTGCCGATGGCTACACCTTC. Translation gives CASSPKDRVAADGYTF.

The chain has TRBV29-1 and TRBJ2-3; possibly TRBD2 for D (5 bases). The V and J ends lost 7 bases and 0 bases respectively, with 14 bases between them. Germline-derived CDR1 and CDR2 are SQVTM and ANQGSEA. The CDR3 runs 14 residues. The CDR3 nucleotides read TGCAGCGGAGGGAGCGGAACTAGCACAGATACGCAGTATTTT. It specifies CSGGSGTSTDTQYF.

The chain carries TRBV27 and TRBJ2-2, with TRBD2 matching 10 bases. The junction had 2 bases not matched to a gene; V was cut back by 2 bases and J by 5 bases. The germline V gene encodes CDR1 MNHEY and CDR2 SMNVEV (reference sequence). The CDR3 loop spans 15 amino acids. Here the CDR3 reads CASSLELAGTGELFF. In DNA form, the CDR3 reads TGTGCCAGCAGTTTAGAACTAGCGGGAACCGGGGAGCTGTTTTTT.

A word on this clone: One end of the junction fails to match germline, which may point to a read error. This chain connects TRBV5-1 to TRBJ2-7; 13 bases align to TRBD2. Germline CDR1 and CDR2: SGHRS and YFSETQ. There are 16 residues in the CDR3. The CDR3 nucleotides are TGTGCCAGCAGCCCGCTAGGGACTAGCGGGACCTACGAGCAGTACTTC. Translation gives CASSPLGTSGTYEQYF.

Only one count was recorded for this clone. The V call is TRBV27, the J call TRBJ1-3; D gene ambiguous. Germline loops: CDR1 MNHEY, CDR2 SMNVEV (reference sequence). Trimming left V 9 bases short and J 0 bases short, with 15 bases between. The length of the CDR3 is 15 residues. In DNA form, the CDR3 reads TGTGCCAGTCGAGGGTTTAGTTCCTCTGGAAACACCATATATTTT. It translates to CASRGFSSSGNTIYF.